The entry below gives a single TCR beta chain sequence along with its context. In the authors' methods: Amplification with reference gene primers provided the estimates of nucleated cell counts. The repertoire was sequenced with immunoSEQ multiplex PCR; TCRdb's copy has only in-frame clones and lacks some. For V, J and clone size, that table is used; D and trimming come from the DNA. The sample carries about 200,000 clones, about three quarters recorded once. This entry comes from a study of blood T cell repertoires in COVID-19. Study information: From the United States, Italy and Spain came samples of acute and convalescent COVID-19. From T cells, B-cell-depleted T cells, or PBMCs came the material, which was cDNA or gDNA.

The CDR3 sequence is 14 residues long. Germline V gives CDR1 LNHDA, CDR2 SQIVND (reference sequence). Between the trimmed V and J ends, which lost 5 bases and 0 bases, there was a span of 9 bases. This TCR derives from an older woman with acute or convalescent COVID-19. V is TRBV19 and J is TRBJ2-3; D is unresolved. The material sequenced was peripheral blood. DNA of the CDR3: TGTGCCAGTAGTCCCTCGAGCAGCACAGATACGCAGTATTTT. Translating gives CASSPSSSTDTQYF.